This passage covers 15 T cell receptor beta chains from one sample sequenced in a study of blood T cell repertoires in COVID-19. This table comes from immunoSEQ multiplex PCR, and its TCRdb copy is limited to in-frame clones, with some not included. This sample has 40,000 to 45,000 clones, with approximately 91% found just once. Sequenced: peripheral blood. The source of these receptors is a human donor in a cohort sampled during active COVID-19.

This clone was recorded once. The chain has TRBV10-1 and TRBJ1-1; D uncertain. This CDR3 contains 13 residues. V was trimmed by 0 bases and J by 3 bases, leaving 5 bases between them. Germline V gives CDR1 WNHNN, CDR2 SYGVQD (reference sequence). The CDR3 spells CASSESEHTEAFF. The CDR3 bases are TGCGCCAGCAGTGAGTCGGAGCACACTGAAGCTTTCTTT.

The rearrangement uses TRBV4-2 and TRBJ1-1; TRBD1 might be the D (5 bases). CDR3 length: 13 residues. CDR1 is LGHNA, CDR2 YNFKEQ, per germline. The V end lost 3 bases, the J end lost 1 base, and 6 bases lay between the germline ends. Here the CDR3 DNA reads TGTGCCAGCAGCCACGACAGGAACACTGAAGCTTTCTTT. It translates to CASSHDRNTEAFF.

The chain links TRBV6-5 to TRBJ1-3; tentative D call: TRBD1 (5 bases). The CDR3 spans 15 residues. Deletions cut 7 bases from V and 4 bases from J, with 17 bases between. Germline V gives CDR1 MNHEY, CDR2 SVGAGI. The CDR3 bases are TGTGCCAGCACCCCCTTCGGGGGTTCAGGAAACACCATATATTTT. Residues: CASTPFGGSGNTIYF.

This chain uses TRBV9 with TRBJ2-7, with 13 bases identical to TRBD2. The J segment lost 3 bases and the V segment lost 3 bases, leaving 9 bases of the junction unmatched. CDR1 is SGDLS and CDR2 is YYNGEE in the germline V gene. The CDR3 runs to 17 residues. The CDR3: CASSETGTSGTGYEQYF. The CDR3 nucleotides read TGTGCCAGCAGCGAAACCGGGACTAGCGGGACAGGCTACGAGCAGTACTTC. Full variable domain (remainder filled in from reference TRBV9 and TRBJ2-7): DSGVTQTPKHLITATGQRVTLRCSPRSGDLSVYWYQQSLDQGLQFLIQYYNGEERAKGNILERFSAQQFPDLHSELNLSSLELGDSALYFCASSETGTSGTGYEQYFGPGTRLTVT.

The V and J genes are TRBV10-2 and TRBJ2-7, with D maybe TRBD1 (5 bases). CDR3 length: 12 residues. Looked up from germline, CDR1 is WSHSY and CDR2 is SAAADI. The V end lost 6 bases, the J end lost 0 bases, and 6 bases lay between the germline ends. The CDR3 region is CASRDTSYEQYF. CDR3 DNA: TGCGCCAGCAGGGACACCTCCTACGAGCAGTACTTC.

This clone showed up just a few times. The V call is TRBV6-1, the J call TRBJ1-5; tentatively, D is TRBD1 (5 bases). This CDR3 has 13 amino acids. The germline gives CDR1 MNHNS, CDR2 SASEGT. V was cut by 2 bases and J by 7 bases, with 9 bases left in between. CDR3: CASSEQGGQPQHF. CDR3 DNA sequence: TGTGCCAGCAGTGAACAGGGTGGCCAGCCCCAGCATTTT.

This clone showed up just once. The chain carries TRBV7-8 and TRBJ2-2, with D maybe TRBD2 (5 bases). This CDR3 region has 14 residues. The germline V gene has CDR1 SGHVS and CDR2 FQNEAQ. The germline V and J ends were trimmed by 1 base and 14 bases, with 17 bases remaining between them. Here the CDR3 reads CASSLGAGEAGLFF. CDR3 bases: TGTGCCAGCAGCTTAGGGGCCGGGGAAGCCGGCCTGTTTTTT.

The chain links TRBV7-9 to TRBJ2-7, with 9 bases matching TRBD2. The CDR3 spans 13 residues. After removal of 5 bases from V and 4 bases from J, the junction contained 3 bases not matched to a gene. Germline CDR1 reads SEHNR; CDR2 reads FQNEAQ (reference sequence). The CDR3, as DNA: TGTGCCAGCAGCCTCAGCGGGGGGTACGAGCAGTACTTC. Its protein product is CASSLSGGYEQYF.

The rearrangement joins TRBV6-6 to TRBJ2-5; no clear D. V lost 0 bases, J lost 7 bases, and 6 bases lay in between. CDR1 and CDR2 from the germline V gene are MNHNY and SVGAGI (reference sequence). CDR3 length equals 12 residues. CDR3: CASSYSSGTQYF. CDR3 DNA sequence: TGTGCCAGCAGTTACTCTTCGGGGACCCAGTACTTC.

The J gene is TRBJ2-7, the V gene TRBV6-6; tentatively, D is TRBD1 (5 bases). V was cut by 3 bases and J by 5 bases, with 17 bases left in between. The CDR3 loop spans 15 amino acids. Germline assignment: CDR1 MNHNY and CDR2 SVGAGI (reference sequence). The CDR3: CASSYQGRSSNEQYF. CDR3 nucleotide sequence: TGTGCCAGCAGTTATCAGGGCAGGTCATCGAACGAGCAGTACTTC.

V gene TRBV18 combines with J gene TRBJ1-3, with 8 bases aligning to TRBD1. Trimming took 3 bases from V and 2 from J; bases not matched to a gene: 9. Germline CDR1 and CDR2: KGHSH and LQKENI. This CDR3 has 17 residues. CDR3 sequence (DNA): TGTGCCAGCTCACCCCAGGGGGCGTCCCTGCCTGGAAACACCATATATTTT. Translated, it gives CASSPQGASLPGNTIYF.

The chain has TRBV2 and TRBJ1-5; no clear D gene. Trimming removed 0 bases from V and 6 bases from J, with 12 bases in between. Germline CDR1 and CDR2: SNHLY and FYNNEI. This CDR3 is 15 amino acids long. As DNA, the CDR3 is TGTGCCAGCAGTGAAGCGCCGCAGCGAGGTCAGCCCCAGCATTTT. This sequence encodes CASSEAPQRGQPQHF. Using reference TRBV2 and TRBJ1-5 for the parts outside the CDR3, the full variable domain is EPEVTQTPSHQVTQMGQEVILRCVPISNHLYFYWYRQILGQKVEFLVSFYNNEISEKSEIFDDQFSVERPDGSNFTLKIRSTKLEDSAMYFCASSEAPQRGQPQHFGDGTRLSIL.

This clone was seen just once. The chain couples TRBV5-1 to TRBJ1-6; D not resolved. The CDR3 covers 13 residues. CDR1 and CDR2 from the germline V gene are SGHRS and YFSETQ. V was pared by 0 bases and J by 7 bases, with 5 bases between. This CDR3 is CASSLETNSPLHF. The DNA of the CDR3 is TGCGCCAGCAGCTTGGAGACAAATTCACCCCTCCACTTT. The full variable domain, in which reference TRBV5-1 and TRBJ1-6 provide the parts outside the CDR3, is KAGVTQTPRYLIKTRGQQVTLSCSPISGHRSVSWYQQTPGQGLQFLFEYFSETQRNKGNFPGRFSGRQFSNSRSEMNVSTLELGDSALYLCASSLETNSPLHFGNGTRLTVT.

V is TRBV7-6 and J is TRBJ2-7; D is perhaps TRBD2 (5 bases). The CDR3 consists of 13 residues. Trimming stripped 5 bases from V and 5 bases from J, with 13 bases between. Germline V gene lookup returns CDR1 SGHVS and CDR2 FNYEAQ. CDR3 nucleotides: TGTGCCAGCAGCCGAGGGATGGGAAACGAGCAGTACTTC. Its translation is CASSRGMGNEQYF.

The J gene is TRBJ1-1, the V gene TRBV7-8; 8 nucleotides match TRBD1. CDR1 and CDR2 from the germline V gene are SGHVS and FQNEAQ. CDR3 length equals 13 residues. V gave up 3 bases and J gave up 4 bases; unmatched junction bases: 1. The CDR3 DNA reads TGTGCCAGCAGCTTCGACAGGGGCACTGAAGCTTTCTTT. Its protein product is CASSFDRGTEAFF. Full variable domain (missing parts from reference TRBV7-8 and TRBJ1-1): GAGVSQSPRYKVAKRGQDVALRCDPISGHVSLFWYQQALGQGPEFLTYFQNEAQLDKSGLPSDRFFAERPEGSVSTLKIQRTQQEDSAVYLCASSFDRGTEAFFGQGTRLTVV.